The 20 T cell receptor beta chains in this list originate from one sample, sequenced in a study of blood T cell repertoires in COVID-19. Clones were sequenced by immunoSEQ multiplex PCR, and TCRdb holds only the in-frame ones, with some missing. The sample holds around 220,000 clones, more than 60% seen once. Sequencing used peripheral blood. These receptors all come from a woman aged 40 to 49 with active or convalescent COVID-19.

The J gene is TRBJ1-2, the V gene TRBV19; no reliable D call. This CDR3 is built from 14 residues. The germline V and J ends were trimmed by 3 bases and 3 bases, with 11 bases remaining between them. Germline V lookup: CDR1 LNHDA, CDR2 SQIVND (reference sequence). The CDR3 region is CASSMSQQDYGYTF. CDR3 DNA: TGTGCCAGTAGTATGAGCCAGCAGGACTATGGCTACACCTTC. The full variable domain, completed using reference TRBV19 and TRBJ1-2, is DGGITQSPKYLFRKEGQNVTLSCEQNLNHDAMYWYRQDPGQGLRLIYYSQIVNDFQKGDIAEGYSVSREKKESFPLTVTSAQKNPTAFYLCASSMSQQDYGYTFGSGTRLTVV.

The chain links TRBV3-1 (or the pseudogene TRBV3-2) to TRBJ2-5; TRBD1 matches at 7 bases. V gave up 4 bases and J gave up 2 bases; unmatched junction bases: 4. This CDR3 comprises 14 residues. Germline CDR1 is LGHDT and CDR2 is YNNKEL (reference sequence). This CDR3 reads CASSLQGVQETQYF. The DNA of the CDR3 is TGTGCCAGCAGCCTCCAGGGGGTTCAAGAGACCCAGTACTTC.

The genes are TRBV7-3 and TRBJ1-1; 7 bases align to TRBD1. Germline-derived CDR1 and CDR2 are SGHTA and FQGTGA. The CDR3 spans 13 residues. The CDR3 region has the DNA TGTGCAAGCCGCCAGGGGGTGAACACTGAAGCTTTCTTT. It is translated as CASRQGVNTEAFF.

This chain uses TRBV5-6 with TRBJ1-6; 12 nucleotides align to TRBD1. V shed 4 bases, J shed 7 bases, and the junction held 3 bases outside the gene matches. Germline CDR1 reads SGHDT; CDR2 reads YYEEEE. This CDR3 comprises 15 residues. Here the CDR3 DNA reads TGTGCCAGCAGCAGGGACAGGGGGCAAAATTCACCCCTCCACTTT. As protein: CASSRDRGQNSPLHF.

J is TRBJ2-7 and V is TRBV3-1 (or the pseudogene TRBV3-2); D is perhaps TRBD2 (7 bases). The CDR3 runs to 16 residues. The V gene's germline CDR1 is LGHDT and CDR2 YNNKEL (reference sequence). V was clipped by 4 bases and J by 6 bases, with 22 bases between them. DNA of the CDR3: TGTGCCAGCAGCCGTGCCAGGGGACTAACATTTGGCGAGCAGTACTTC. Protein: CASSRARGLTFGEQYF.

In DNA form, the CDR3 reads TGTGCCAGCGAGAGACAGGCGAATAATTCACCCCTCCACTTT. The encoded protein is CASERQANNSPLHF. The chain uses TRBV6-5 and TRBJ1-6; D might be TRBD1 (6 bases). CDR1 and CDR2 from the germline V gene are MNHEY and SVGAGI. V was clipped by 8 bases and J by 5 bases, with 13 bases between them. This CDR3 contains 14 residues.

This clone was detected only once. The rearrangement joins TRBV9 to TRBJ1-6; D is ambiguous. Per germline, CDR1 SGDLS and CDR2 YYNGEE. With 2 bases removed from V and 8 bases from J, the gap between germline ends came to 11 bases. The CDR3 sequence is 14 residues long. CDR3 coding DNA: TGTGCCAGCAGCGTCCGACATGTCGATTCACCCCTCCACTTT. Translating it yields CASSVRHVDSPLHF.

The genes are TRBV5-1 and TRBJ2-1; 11 positions match TRBD2. The CDR3 runs 15 residues. Germline CDR1 and CDR2: SGHRS and YFSETQ. J was trimmed by 4 bases and V by 4 bases; bases with no gene match: 4. This chain's CDR3 is CASSGTSGGYNEQFF. The DNA of the CDR3 is TGCGCCAGCAGCGGAACTAGCGGGGGTTACAATGAGCAGTTCTTC.

The V gene is TRBV27, the J gene TRBJ1-1; TRBD1 matches at 7 bases. J lost 6 bases, V lost 5 bases, and 6 bases had no gene match. The germline CDR1 and CDR2 sequences are MNHEY and SMNVEV (reference sequence). The CDR3 is 13 residues long. The CDR3 spells CASSANRGSEAFF. Written as DNA, the CDR3 is TGTGCCAGCAGTGCAAACAGGGGCTCTGAAGCTTTCTTT.

The CDR3 protein is CASSESDRGRGYTF. The CDR3 DNA reads as TGCGCCAGCAGTGAGTCGGACAGGGGGCGGGGCTACACCTTC. The J gene is TRBJ1-2, the V gene TRBV10-2; 11 positions agree with TRBD1. The V segment lost 0 bases and the J segment 8 bases; nucleotides outside the gene matches: 2. The CDR3 length is 14 residues. Per germline, CDR1 WSHSY and CDR2 SAAADI.

The chain employs TRBV2 and TRBJ1-6; D is unclear. From germline, CDR1 is SNHLY and CDR2 FYNNEI. The CDR3 contains 13 residues. With 3 bases removed from V and 7 bases from J, the gap between germline ends came to 7 bases. The CDR3 DNA follows: TGTGCCAGCAGTGATCCCTCCAATTCACCCCTCCACTTT. Translation gives CASSDPSNSPLHF.

The gene calls are TRBV18 and TRBJ2-1; no reliable D call. From germline, CDR1 is KGHSH and CDR2 LQKENI. V gave up 1 base and J gave up 3 bases, with 19 bases separating them. This CDR3 region has 18 residues. This CDR3 reads CASSPLRRPDAYYNEQFF. The CDR3 DNA is TGTGCCAGCTCACCACTAAGGCGGCCTGACGCTTACTACAATGAGCAGTTCTTC.

V and J are TRBV18 and TRBJ2-2; D unresolved. The CDR3 contains 14 residues. Germline V gene data show CDR1 as KGHSH and CDR2 as LQKENI. Trimming removed 2 bases from V and 1 base from J, with 5 bases in between. CDR3 residues: CASSPNKNTGELFF. CDR3 DNA sequence: TGTGCCAGCTCACCAAACAAGAACACCGGGGAGCTGTTTTTT.

The chain recombines TRBV27 with TRBJ1-2, with D unclear. The CDR3 extends over 14 amino acids. Deletions cut 2 bases from V and 7 bases from J, with 14 bases between. Germline CDR1 reads MNHEY; CDR2 reads SMNVEV (reference sequence). The CDR3 DNA sequence: TGTGCCAGCAGTTTAGGGCCTGCCTTATCTGGCTACACCTTC. Translated, it gives CASSLGPALSGYTF.

The chain has TRBV30 and TRBJ1-5, with TRBD1 matching over 8 bases. Germline assignment: CDR1 GTSNPN and CDR2 SVGIG (reference sequence). The V and J ends lost 2 bases and 7 bases, in that order; junction bases with no gene match: 4. The CDR3 has 13 residues. The CDR3 DNA follows: TGTGCCTGGAGTTCTCAGGGGGCCCAGCCCCAGCATTTT. The encoded protein is CAWSSQGAQPQHF.

The gene calls are TRBV2 and TRBJ1-5, with D maybe TRBD1 (5 bases). This CDR3 is 15 amino acids long. CDR1 is SNHLY, CDR2 FYNNEI, per germline. Trimming cost V 4 bases and J 2 bases, with 12 bases left between them. The CDR3 DNA is TGTGCCAGCAGTGTCGACAGAGGTGGCAATCAGCCCCAGCATTTT. It is translated as CASSVDRGGNQPQHF.

The chain recombines TRBV5-1 with TRBJ2-1; a weak D match, TRBD1 (6 bases). Germline loops: CDR1 SGHRS, CDR2 YFSETQ. The V end lost 2 bases, the J end lost 5 bases, and 14 bases lay between the germline ends. The CDR3 runs 15 residues. CDR3 residues: CASSLQPRGDNEQFF. The CDR3 DNA reads as TGCGCCAGCAGCTTACAACCCAGGGGTGACAATGAGCAGTTCTTC.

The rearrangement joins TRBV29-1 to TRBJ2-7; D might be TRBD2 (6 bases). From germline, CDR1 is SQVTM and CDR2 ANQGSEA. The CDR3 is made up of 15 amino acids. V was pared by 8 bases and J by 5 bases, with 25 bases between. Here the CDR3 DNA reads TGCAGCTCAACTGGGTGGGGGGACCCCTCGCACGAGCAGTACTTC. Translation: CSSTGWGDPSHEQYF.

The chain combines TRBV19 with TRBJ1-1; the D is unclear. Trimming left V 4 bases short and J 3 bases short, with 9 bases between. The CDR3 totals 13 residues. The germline V gene has CDR1 LNHDA and CDR2 SQIVND (reference sequence). CDR3 nucleotides: TGTGCCAGTAGTACCCGGCGGGACACTGAAGCTTTCTTT. Its protein is CASSTRRDTEAFF.

The chain employs TRBV28 and TRBJ1-1, with D perhaps TRBD1 (6 bases). Per germline, CDR1 MDHEN and CDR2 SYDVKM. This CDR3 spans 14 amino acids. The ends were cut back, 7 bases at V and 4 bases at J, with 16 bases in the middle. CDR3: CASTIRGASTEAFF. The CDR3 DNA follows: TGTGCCAGCACCATTCGGGGGGCGTCCACTGAAGCTTTCTTT.